This T cell receptor (beta chain) was sequenced in a study of T cell clonality in common variable immunodeficiency. Study-wide results and limits: Common variable immunodeficiency TCR beta sequences reportedly had fewer deletions and N-nucleotide insertions.

The method was immunoSEQ multiplex PCR; TCRdb's version includes in-frame clones alone and lacks a portion of them. The data list around 15,000 clones, none observed once; 14% falls to the top ten. In regard to this clone: The antigen is not known. Read coverage stops 3 residues before the CDR3 terminus; the germline J gene supplies the remainder.

Looked up from germline, CDR1 is SNHLY and CDR2 is FYNNEI. The CDR3 runs 16 residues. Germline trimming cut 5 bases from V and 4 bases from J; bases unmatched to any gene: 10. Sequenced input: peripheral blood mononuclear cells. V is TRBV2 and J is TRBJ2-5; TRBD1 agrees at 10 bases. The clonotype was recovered from a human donor with common variable immunodeficiency. The covered CDR3 bases are TGTGCCAGCAGTCCCGGACAGGGGGGGTGGGGAGAGACC. This codes for CASSPGQGGWGET. The CDR3, in full, reads CASSPGQGGWGETQYF.